Reported below is one T cell receptor (beta chain). This specimen comes from a study of blood T cell repertoires in COVID-19. This table comes from immunoSEQ multiplex PCR, and its TCRdb copy is limited to in-frame clones, with some not included. Among fewer than 350,000 clones listed, 80% to 90% were seen once. The germline V gene has CDR1 SNHLY and CDR2 FYNNEI. The CDR3 totals 18 residues. Trimming pared 6 bases from V and 2 bases from J, leaving 23 bases between. The V gene is TRBV2, the J gene TRBJ1-5, with TRBD1 as a possible D gene (6 bases). Sequencing used peripheral blood. The sequence was collected from a woman in her 30s with COVID-19, enrolled during active disease. The CDR3 DNA reads TGTGCCAGCAGCGTACCCTCCAGGGGTTACGGGGGCAATCAGCCCCAGCATTTT. It specifies CASSVPSRGYGGNQPQHF.